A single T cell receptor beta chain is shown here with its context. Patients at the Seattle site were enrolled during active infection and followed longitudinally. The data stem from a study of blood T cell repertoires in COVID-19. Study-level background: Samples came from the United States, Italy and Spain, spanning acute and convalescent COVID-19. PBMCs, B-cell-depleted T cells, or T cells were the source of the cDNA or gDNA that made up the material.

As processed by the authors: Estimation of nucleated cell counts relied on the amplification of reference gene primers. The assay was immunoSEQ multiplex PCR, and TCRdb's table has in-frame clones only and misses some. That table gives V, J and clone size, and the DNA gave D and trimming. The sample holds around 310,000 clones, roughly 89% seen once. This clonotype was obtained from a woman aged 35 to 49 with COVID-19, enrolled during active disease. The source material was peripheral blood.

The CDR3 reads CATSDLGVQGAYTGELFF. CDR3 coding DNA: TGTGCCACCAGTGATCTGGGGGTTCAGGGGGCATACACCGGGGAGCTGTTTTTT. The chain has TRBV24-1 and TRBJ2-2, with TRBD1 identical over 8 bases. V gave up 3 bases and J gave up 3 bases; unmatched junction bases: 11. Germline V gene lookup returns CDR1 KGHDR and CDR2 SFDVKD. This CDR3 has 18 residues.